The 14 T cell receptor beta chains presented below share a single source sample, sequenced in a study of low-dose radiotherapy and immunotherapy resistance in tumors. Stated time point: after trial treatment. The treatment was: LDRT plus nivolumab, ipilimumab, low-dose cyclophosphamide and aspirin (RACIN trial). TRAV- and TRBV-specific primers were used for first-strand cDNA, which covered alpha and beta chains. TCRs were amplified for roughly 22 PCR cycles with a constant-region primer and V-primer adapter. TCRdb reprocessed the reads with MiXCR, giving one entry per CDR3 protein. The sample comprises roughly 90,000 distinct CDR3 sequences, 20% to 25% of which are singletons, and roughly 12% rests with the top ten. This specimen was PBMCs, taken after low-dose radiotherapy plus immunotherapy. Source of these receptors: a female donor with ovarian cancer.

This clonotype was seen many times. The chain employs TRBV18 and TRBJ2-7, with TRBD1 matching 7 bases. After removal of 3 bases from V and 10 bases from J, the junction contained 9 bases not matched to a gene. There are 13 residues in the CDR3. CDR1 is KGHSH and CDR2 is LQKENI in the germline V gene. The DNA for the CDR3 is TGTGCCAGCTCACCCTTGACAGGGACGGATCAGTACTTC. Translated: CASSPLTGTDQYF.

This clonotype was detected many times. V gene TRBV3-1 combines with J gene TRBJ2-5; 7 bases align to TRBD2. Germline lookup yields CDR1 LGHDT and CDR2 YNNKEL (reference sequence). J lost 2 bases, V lost 8 bases, and 14 bases had no gene match. CDR3 length equals 16 residues. The CDR3 protein is CASANQRDRLQETQYF. CDR3 sequence (DNA): TGTGCCAGCGCTAACCAGCGGGATAGGCTTCAAGAGACCCAGTACTTC.

This clonotype appeared many times. This chain links TRBV2 with TRBJ2-2, with 8 nucleotides matching TRBD1. The CDR3 contains 14 residues. Germline V CDR1 and CDR2: SNHLY, FYNNEI. The V segment lost 6 bases and the J segment 7 bases; nucleotides outside the gene matches: 7. CDR3 sequence (DNA): TGTGCCAGCAGGACCCAGGGGGCGGTCGGGGAGCTGTTTTTT. Translated, it gives CASRTQGAVGELFF.

This clonotype was counted many times. The genes are TRBV18 and TRBJ2-7; 9 nucleotides match TRBD1. CDR3 size: 14 residues. The V gene's germline CDR1 is KGHSH and CDR2 LQKENI. The junction had 7 bases not matched to a gene; V was cut back by 6 bases and J by 4 bases. This CDR3 reads CASSADRGGYEQYF. In nucleotides, the CDR3 is TGTGCCAGCTCGGCGGACAGGGGAGGTTACGAGCAGTACTTC.

In its sample, this clonotype was seen many times. This chain links TRBV20-1 with TRBJ1-1; 7 bases match TRBD1. The CDR3 runs to 13 residues. In germline, CDR1 is DFQATT, CDR2 SNEGSKA (reference sequence). V dropped 3 bases and J dropped 4; count of bases not matched to a gene: 5. The CDR3 DNA follows: TGCAGTGCTAGTGCAGGGGGTTTCACTGAAGCTTTCTTT. It yields the protein CSASAGGFTEAFF.

In this sample, this clonotype turned up a few times. The chain joins TRBV30 to TRBJ1-1; perhaps TRBD1 as D (6 bases). CDR1 is GTSNPN, CDR2 SVGIG, per germline (reference sequence). The V gene lost 0 bases and the J gene lost 5 bases, with 13 bases spanning the gap. The CDR3 contains 14 residues. CDR3 amino acids: CAWSVSGAGTEAFF. CDR3 nucleotide sequence: TGTGCCTGGAGTGTGTCGGGGGCTGGGACTGAAGCTTTCTTT. Complete variable domain (other parts from reference TRBV30 and TRBJ1-1): SQTIHQWPATLVQPVGSPLSLECTVEGTSNPNLYWYRQAAGRGLQLLFYSVGIGQISSEVPQNLSASRPQDRQFILSSKKLLLSDSGFYLCAWSVSGAGTEAFFGQGTRLTVV.

Worth noting for this clonotype: Only one base separates this from a far larger clonotype, so it likely reflects a read error. V usage is TRBV25-1 and J usage is TRBJ1-3; TRBD1 might be the D (5 bases). There are 15 residues in the CDR3. Looked up from germline, CDR1 is MGHDK and CDR2 is SYGVNS. V was pared by 4 bases and J by 0 bases, with 10 bases between. CDR3 region: CASSARQLSGNTIYF. The CDR3 coding sequence is TGTGCCAGCAGTGCGAGACAGCTCTCTGGAAACACCATATATTTT.

In this sample, this clonotype turned up a few times. The chain recombines TRBV6-2 or TRBV6-3 with TRBJ2-3; either TRBD1 or TRBD2 may fit D (5 bases each). Germline CDR1 and CDR2: MNHEY and SVGEGT. The V and J ends lost 5 bases and 4 bases respectively, with 13 bases between them. This CDR3 has 14 residues. For the CDR3, the DNA is TGTGCCAGCAGTAGACACGGGGCCGCAGATACGCAGTATTTT. This translates into CASSRHGAADTQYF.

This clonotype was detected many times. The genes are TRBV18 and TRBJ1-5; possibly TRBD1 for D (5 bases). The length of the CDR3 is 14 residues. Germline assignment: CDR1 KGHSH and CDR2 LQKENI. The germline V and J ends were trimmed by 5 bases and 4 bases, with 12 bases remaining between them. CDR3 nucleotides: TGTGCCAGCTCAAGGGACGTCGTTAATCAGCCCCAGCATTTT. Protein: CASSRDVVNQPQHF.

In its sample, this clonotype was seen many times. The rearrangement joins TRBV27 to TRBJ1-2, with TRBD1 matching 7 bases. Unmatched junction bases numbered 8, after V lost 7 bases and J lost 3 bases. There are 14 residues in the CDR3. Germline V CDR1 and CDR2: MNHEY, SMNVEV (reference sequence). CDR3 residues: CASTRTGFDYGYTF. For the CDR3, the DNA is TGTGCCAGCACCCGGACAGGCTTTGACTATGGCTACACCTTC.

The chain joins TRBV14 to TRBJ2-1, with 8 nucleotides matching TRBD1. Trimming at V came to 0 bases and at J to 2 bases, leaving 0 bases not matched to a gene. The germline CDR1 and CDR2 sequences are SGHDN and FVKESK. This CDR3 spans 15 amino acids. This CDR3 reads CASSQDRGPYNEQFF. The CDR3, as DNA: TGTGCCAGCAGCCAAGACAGGGGGCCCTACAATGAGCAGTTCTTC.

This clonotype was detected a few times. The V call is TRBV29-1, the J call TRBJ1-1; perhaps TRBD1 as D (5 bases). Trimming pared 6 bases from V and 5 bases from J, leaving 10 bases between. CDR1 is SQVTM, CDR2 ANQGSEA, per germline. This CDR3 spans 11 amino acids. CDR3 nucleotides: TGCAGCGTGAGGGGACCAACTGAAGCTTTCTTT. It codes for CSVRGPTEAFF.

V is TRBV5-1 and J is TRBJ2-3; TRBD2 matches 7 bases. Germline CDR1 SGHRS, CDR2 YFSETQ. CDR3 length: 18 residues. Trimming at V came to 3 bases and at J to 2 bases, leaving 15 bases not matched to a gene. This CDR3 reads CASSWRGKTSRLTDTQYF. CDR3 nucleotide sequence: TGCGCCAGCAGCTGGCGGGGTAAGACTAGCCGCCTCACAGATACGCAGTATTTT.

This clonotype was detected many times. The chain carries TRBV5-6 and TRBJ1-2, with 9 bases lining up with TRBD1. Germline assignment: CDR1 SGHDT and CDR2 YYEEEE. Losses at the gene ends were 6 bases for V and 7 bases for J; bases not matched to a gene: 16. The CDR3 has 16 residues. The CDR3, as DNA: TGTGCCAGCACCATAAACAGGGGGCGCAACTCCGGTGGCTACACCTTC. Amino acid sequence: CASTINRGRNSGGYTF.